Below are 29 T cell receptor beta chains sequenced from a single sample in a study of T-cell reconstitution after alpha-beta-depleted transplantation in children. Unique molecular identifiers were used in preparing the TCRbeta library. Via MiXCR, TCRdb re-called the PCR reads, giving one row per CDR3 protein. The sample lists roughly 670,000 distinct CDR3 sequences, around 13% seen once, with 0.79% in the top ten. The sample in question was PBMCs, obtained before TCRalphabeta/CD19-depleted stem cell transplant. All receptors come from a girl aged 2 to 9 with congenital amegakaryocytic thrombocytopenia, due to receive a stem cell transplant.

Many counts were recorded for this clonotype. The V and J genes are TRBV19 and TRBJ2-7, with a possible D match to TRBD1 (6 bases). Germline lookup yields CDR1 LNHDA and CDR2 SQIVND (reference sequence). The CDR3 contains 14 residues. V was trimmed by 2 bases and J by 1 base, leaving 9 bases between them. The CDR3 sequence is CASSIRQDSYEQYF. The CDR3 nucleotides are TGTGCCAGTAGTATACGACAGGATTCCTACGAGCAGTACTTC. Full variable domain (outside the CDR3, taken from reference TRBV19 and TRBJ2-7): DGGITQSPKYLFRKEGQNVTLSCEQNLNHDAMYWYRQDPGQGLRLIYYSQIVNDFQKGDIAEGYSVSREKKESFPLTVTSAQKNPTAFYLCASSIRQDSYEQYFGPGTRLTVT.

This clonotype was found a few times. The CDR3 bases are TGTGCCAGCAGTTCTAGCGGGAGGGATCCCCCTCTTGCGCAGTACTTC. This codes for CASSSSGRDPPLAQYF. This chain joins TRBV28 and TRBJ2-7, with 12 positions matching TRBD2. This CDR3 region has 16 residues. CDR1 and CDR2 (germline): MDHEN, SYDVKM. Trimming removed 4 bases from V and 9 bases from J; junction bases left unmatched: 13.

This clonotype was picked up a small number of times. The chain combines TRBV29-1 with TRBJ1-1; D remains unclear. V shed 2 bases and J shed 2 bases, with 3 bases lying between them. CDR1 SQVTM and CDR2 ANQGSEA come from the germline V gene. The CDR3 contains 11 residues. CDR3 coding DNA: TGCAGCGTTGAACCCAACACTGAAGCTTTCTTT. Its translation is CSVEPNTEAFF.

This clonotype appeared once. The chain is built from TRBV6-1 and TRBJ1-5, with 8 bases identical to TRBD1. The CDR3 is 16 amino acids. J lost 1 base, V lost 6 bases, and 8 bases had no gene match. Germline lookup yields CDR1 MNHNS and CDR2 SASEGT. This CDR3 is CASRTDRGRSNQPQHF. The CDR3 DNA sequence: TGTGCCAGCAGGACAGACAGGGGAAGAAGCAATCAGCCCCAGCATTTT.

For this clonotype: A much larger clone lies one base from this, so it may be a read error. The J gene is TRBJ2-7, the V gene TRBV21-1; the DNA was not used to check the table's D call, TRBD1. TRBV21-1 is a pseudogene. This CDR3 is built from 16 residues. The CDR3 here is CASSYQTGRSPYEQYF. In DNA form, the CDR3 reads TGTGCCAGCAGCTATCAGACAGGGAGGAGCCCCTACGAGCAGTACTTC.

This clonotype came up many times. The V and J genes are TRBV20-1 and TRBJ2-1, with 12 bases matching TRBD2. CDR1 and CDR2 (germline): DFQATT, SNEGSKA (reference sequence). This CDR3 spans 16 amino acids. V shed 3 bases and J 4 bases; nucleotides not matched to a gene: 7. CDR3 nucleotide sequence: TGCAGTGCTAGCTCCTGGCTAGCGGGAGGGTACAATGAGCAGTTCTTC. Translated: CSASSWLAGGYNEQFF.

This clonotype came up once. It differs at one base from a far larger clone, so likely a read error. This rearrangement joins TRBV7-6 to TRBJ2-7, with 8 bases aligning to TRBD1. Germline V gene data show CDR1 as SGHVS and CDR2 as FNYEAQ. The CDR3 is made up of 14 amino acids. As DNA, the CDR3 is TGTGCCAGCAGCCGGGACAGGAGCTCCTACGAGCGGTACTTC. Translating gives CASSRDRSSYERYF. Full variable domain (outside the CDR3, taken from reference TRBV7-6 and TRBJ2-7): GAGVSQSPRYKVTKRGQDVALRCDPISGHVSLYWYRQALGQGPEFLTYFNYEAQQDKSGLPNDRFSAERPEGSISTLTIQRTEQRDSAMYRCASSRDRSSYERYFGPGTRLTVT.

The sample holds many counts of this clonotype. J is TRBJ2-5 and V is TRBV5-1; no clear D gene. Trimming removed 0 bases from V and 5 bases from J, with 5 bases in between. There are 12 residues in the CDR3. Germline values: CDR1 SGHRS, CDR2 YFSETQ. CDR3 sequence: CASSLDSETQYF. The CDR3 bases are TGCGCCAGCAGCTTGGATAGCGAGACCCAGTACTTC.

This clonotype was observed many times. The chain links TRBV12-3 or TRBV12-4 to TRBJ2-7, with D tentatively TRBD2 (6 bases). The CDR3 loop spans 14 amino acids. Trimming removed 3 bases from V and 5 bases from J, with 14 bases in between. The CDR3 bases are TGTGCCAGCAGTTTCTCGACGGACTATGACGAGCAGTACTTC. Translated: CASSFSTDYDEQYF.

This clonotype was picked up many times. This chain joins TRBV20-1 and TRBJ2-3; D is possibly TRBD1 or TRBD2 (6 bases each). The germline V gene has CDR1 DFQATT and CDR2 SNEGSKA (reference sequence). This CDR3 comprises 16 residues. The V gene lost 1 base and the J gene lost 3 bases, with 17 bases spanning the gap. CDR3 sequence (DNA): TGCAGTGCTAGAGGGCTTCGGGGGCTAGCGACAGATACGCAGTATTTT. Encoded protein: CSARGLRGLATDTQYF.

The V gene is TRBV28, the J gene TRBJ2-2, with 7 nucleotides matching TRBD2. Germline CDR1 and CDR2: MDHEN and SYDVKM. With V trimmed by 6 bases and J by 6 bases, 7 bases remained unmatched. The CDR3 has 14 residues. CDR3 nucleotide sequence: TGTGCCAGCAGCCCGGCTAGCGGCCCCGGGGAGCTGTTTTTT. This sequence encodes CASSPASGPGELFF.

Ten or more counts support this clonotype. The CDR3 spells CASSQAYSPLHF. DNA for the CDR3: TGTGCCAGCAGCCAAGCTTATTCACCCCTCCACTTT. The chain is built from TRBV14 and TRBJ1-6, with D unclear. Looked up from germline, CDR1 is SGHDN and CDR2 is FVKESK. This CDR3 region has 12 residues. V was clipped by 1 base and J by 8 bases, with 3 bases between them.

The chain recombines TRBV10-2 with TRBJ2-1; TRBD2 aligns across 9 bases. Per the germline V gene, CDR1 is WSHSY and CDR2 is SAAADI. The J segment lost 9 bases and the V segment lost 3 bases, leaving 12 bases of the junction unmatched. The length of the CDR3 is 16 residues. The CDR3 region is CASSEIRREGRAEQFF. The CDR3 DNA sequence: TGCGCCAGCAGTGAAATTCGGCGGGAGGGCCGAGCTGAGCAGTTCTTC.

A few counts support this clonotype. The chain links TRBV28 to TRBJ1-3; 8 positions agree with TRBD1. V was pared by 6 bases and J by 0 bases, with 7 bases of the junction left unmatched. CDR3 length: 16 amino acids. The germline V gene encodes CDR1 MDHEN and CDR2 SYDVKM. CDR3 residues: CASSIQGVNSGNTIYF. The CDR3 DNA sequence: TGTGCCAGCAGCATACAGGGGGTAAACTCTGGAAACACCATATATTTT.

A remark on this clonotype: A much larger clone is a single base away; this may be a read error. The rearrangement links TRBV5-1 to TRBJ2-1, with 9 nucleotides matching TRBD1. The CDR3 totals 13 residues. Germline CDR1 reads SGHRS; CDR2 reads YFSETQ. The junction had 2 bases not matched to a gene; V was cut back by 2 bases and J by 8 bases. The CDR3 protein is CASSLQGADEQFF. Written as DNA, the CDR3 is TGCGCCAGCAGCTTACAGGGGGCAGATGAGCAGTTCTTC.

This clonotype was observed many times. CDR3 in amino acids: CASSLAGRAGVYNEQFF. In DNA form, the CDR3 reads TGTGCCAGCAGTTTAGCGGGTAGGGCGGGAGTCTACAATGAGCAGTTCTTC. The gene calls are TRBV12-3 or TRBV12-4 and TRBJ2-1, with 7 bases matching TRBD2. Trimming removed 0 bases from V and 3 bases from J; junction bases left unmatched: 8. The CDR3 length is 17 residues.

This clonotype was detected many times. The rearrangement links TRBV9 to TRBJ2-2, with D tentatively TRBD2 (6 bases). The CDR3 spans 16 residues. With 0 bases removed from V and 0 bases from J, the gap between germline ends came to 9 bases. Looked up from germline, CDR1 is SGDLS and CDR2 is YYNGEE. The CDR3 nucleotides are TGTGCCAGCAGCGTAGAGCCGGGGGCGAACACCGGGGAGCTGTTTTTT. Encoded protein: CASSVEPGANTGELFF.

CDR3 sequence (DNA): TGTGCCAGCACAGCCGGGACTAGCGAAACCTACGAGCAGTACTTC. This gives the protein CASTAGTSETYEQYF. The V gene is TRBV11-2, the J gene TRBJ2-7, with TRBD2 matching 10 bases. CDR1 and CDR2 from the germline V gene are SGHAT and FQNNGV. V lost 7 bases and J lost 2; bases outside the gene matches: 8. There are 15 residues in the CDR3.

This clonotype was detected many times. The CDR3 sequence: CASYRKREGRLINEQFF. CDR3 DNA sequence: TGCGCCAGCTATCGTAAGCGGGAGGGCCGGTTGATTAATGAGCAGTTCTTC. The chain is built from TRBV5-1 and TRBJ2-1, with 10 bases fitting TRBD2. V shed 7 bases, J shed 7 bases, and the junction held 17 bases outside the gene matches. CDR3 length: 17 amino acids. The germline CDR1 and CDR2 sequences are SGHRS and YFSETQ.

This clonotype was recorded at least ten times. V and J are TRBV29-1 and TRBJ2-2; 9 bases agree with TRBD2. V was clipped by 4 bases and J by 5 bases; unmatched bases: 8. The CDR3 spans 15 residues. Looked up from germline, CDR1 is SQVTM and CDR2 is ANQGSEA. CDR3 in DNA: TGCAGCGTTGTGTTAGCGGGAGCGTGGACCGGGGAGCTGTTTTTT. Its protein is CSVVLAGAWTGELFF.

The rearrangement links TRBV7-2 to TRBJ2-5; D could derive from TRBD1 or TRBD2 (6 bases each). The CDR3 has 13 residues. The germline V and J ends were trimmed by 5 bases and 6 bases, with 13 bases remaining between them. Germline V gives CDR1 SGHTA, CDR2 FQGNSA. CDR3 sequence: CASSAGHIKTQYF. The CDR3 DNA sequence: TGTGCCAGCAGCGCGGGACACATAAAGACCCAGTACTTC.

The chain recombines TRBV21-1 with TRBJ2-5; the table calls TRBD2, which could not be checked here. TRBV21-1 represents a pseudogene. The CDR3 is 19 residues long. CDR3 loop: CASSKVRDPGLAGEETQYF. The CDR3 DNA follows: TGTGCCAGCAGCAAAGTGCGAGACCCGGGACTAGCGGGAGAAGAGACCCAGTACTTC.

This clonotype was counted at least ten times. The chain links TRBV5-1 to TRBJ2-7; D may be TRBD2 (5 bases). Germline lookup yields CDR1 SGHRS and CDR2 YFSETQ. This CDR3 comprises 14 residues. Trimming pared 1 base from V and 1 base from J, leaving 9 bases between. The CDR3 here is CASSLPTKSYEQYF. The CDR3 nucleotides read TGCGCCAGCAGCTTGCCGACTAAATCCTACGAGCAGTACTTC.

This clonotype was observed many times. The V call is TRBV5-5, the J call TRBJ2-1, with TRBD2 matching 8 bases. The CDR3 has 18 amino acids. V gave up 3 bases and J gave up 3 bases; unmatched junction bases: 14. CDR1 SGHKS and CDR2 YYEKEE come from the germline V gene (reference sequence). CDR3: CASSSSGSLLNVYNEQFF. In DNA, the CDR3 is TGTGCCAGCAGCTCAAGCGGGAGCCTTTTAAACGTCTACAATGAGCAGTTCTTC. Full variable domain (remainder filled in from reference TRBV5-5 and TRBJ2-1): DAGVTQSPTHLIKTRGQQVTLRCSPISGHKSVSWYQQVLGQGPQFIFQYYEKEERGRGNFPDRFSARQFPNYSSELNVNALLLGDSALYLCASSSSGSLLNVYNEQFFGPGTRLTVL.

The chain employs TRBV5-1 and TRBJ2-1, with D perhaps matching TRBD2 (5 bases). The CDR3 loop spans 13 amino acids. Trimming shortened V by 5 bases and J by 15 bases, and 21 bases separated the two germline ends. Germline-derived CDR1 and CDR2 are SGHRS and YFSETQ. CDR3 sequence reads: CASSYDYGSPPFF. In DNA form, the CDR3 reads TGCGCCAGCAGTTATGACTATGGGTCACCGCCGTTCTTC.

The CDR3 nucleotides are TGTGCCACCGTGTGGGGCCGGGGGGCACGAACTGAAGCTTTCTTT. Amino acid sequence: CATVWGRGARTEAFF. This sequence joins TRBV10-3 and TRBJ1-1, with a possible D match to TRBD1 (6 bases). CDR1 is ENHRY and CDR2 is SYGVKD in the germline V gene. This CDR3 comprises 15 residues. Trimming shortened V by 10 bases and J by 5 bases, and 23 bases separated the two germline ends.

The V call is TRBV28, the J call TRBJ2-3, with a possible D match to TRBD2 (6 bases). Germline lookup yields CDR1 MDHEN and CDR2 SYDVKM. The CDR3 is 14 residues long. Trimming took off 10 bases at V and 0 bases at J, with 14 bases between the two ends. This chain's CDR3 is CAITGVSSTDTQYF. The CDR3 DNA reads as TGTGCCATCACGGGAGTCTCTAGCACAGATACGCAGTATTTT.

This clonotype was seen many times. This chain joins TRBV20-1 and TRBJ2-7; D may correspond to TRBD1 or TRBD2 (5 bases each). V was shortened by 2 bases and J by 0 bases, with 14 bases between the two germline ends. The CDR3 loop spans 15 amino acids. The germline V gene has CDR1 DFQATT and CDR2 SNEGSKA (reference sequence). CDR3 nucleotide sequence: TGCAGTGCTAGAAGGTGGGACCGAAGCTCCTACGAGCAGTACTTC. Amino acids: CSARRWDRSSYEQYF.

This clonotype was counted once. This chain connects TRBV18 to TRBJ1-5, with D hard to call. Germline CDR1 is KGHSH and CDR2 is LQKENI. The germline V and J ends were trimmed by 5 bases and 0 bases, with 14 bases remaining between them. CDR3 length: 16 amino acids. In DNA, the CDR3 is TGTGCCAGCTCATCCGACGGAGGTTATAGCAATCAGCCCCAGCATTTT. Translated, it gives CASSSDGGYSNQPQHF.